This TCR beta chain was found in a study of blood T cell repertoires in COVID-19. About the research overall: Donors in the United States, Italy and Spain gave samples during acute or convalescent COVID-19. PBMCs, B-cell-depleted T cells, or T cells were the source of the cDNA or gDNA that made up the material.

Deletions cut 0 bases from V and 5 bases from J, with 11 bases between. The CDR3 loop spans 15 amino acids. This table comes from immunoSEQ multiplex PCR, and its TCRdb copy is limited to in-frame clones, with some not included. The sample has approximately 290,000 clones; roughly 91% are singletons. Patients at the Seattle site were enrolled during active infection and followed longitudinally. The sample taken for sequencing was peripheral blood. This TCR was sampled from a woman aged 25 to 45 with COVID-19, enrolled during active disease. V and J are TRBV23-1 and TRBJ1-5; tentatively, D is TRBD1 (6 bases). TRBV23-1 is an ORF, with its function uncertain. CDR3 protein: CASSQSPGVYQPQHF. CDR3 sequence (DNA): TGCGCCAGCAGTCAATCGCCAGGGGTGTATCAGCCCCAGCATTTT.